These 30 T cell receptor beta chains were sequenced from one sample in a study of T cell responses to AZD1222 COVID-19 vaccine. This table comes from immunoSEQ multiplex PCR, and its TCRdb copy is limited to in-frame clones, with some not included. The table shows around 99,000 clones, with 87% occurring only once. This specimen consisted of peripheral blood, obtained on day 0 of AZD1222 vaccination. Receptors originate from an adult in good health.

The chain carries TRBV3-1 (or the pseudogene TRBV3-2) and TRBJ1-6; TRBD1 aligns across 8 bases. V lost 1 base and J lost 4; bases outside the gene matches: 0. The length of the CDR3 is 15 residues. CDR1 is LGHDT, CDR2 YNNKEL, per germline (reference sequence). CDR3 loop: CASSQGQGYNSPLHF. Here the CDR3 DNA reads TGTGCCAGCAGCCAAGGACAGGGGTATAATTCACCCCTCCACTTT.

The J gene is TRBJ1-4, the V gene TRBV7-2; no reliable D call. This CDR3 comprises 14 residues. V was pared by 0 bases and J by 7 bases, with 9 bases between. Germline CDR1 is SGHTA and CDR2 is FQGNSA. The CDR3 sequence is CASSLAGVGEKLFF. CDR3 bases: TGTGCCAGCAGCTTAGCTGGGGTAGGTGAAAAACTGTTTTTT.

The chain recombines TRBV7-9 with TRBJ1-2; D gene ambiguous. There are 15 residues in the CDR3. CDR1 is SEHNR and CDR2 is FQNEAQ in the germline V gene (reference sequence). V was cut by 1 base and J by 4 bases, with 13 bases left in between. The chain's CDR3 is CASSLDGGEGYGYTF. The CDR3, as DNA: TGTGCCAGCAGCTTAGACGGCGGCGAGGGCTATGGCTACACCTTC.

In DNA, the CDR3 is TGTGCCAGCAGCCAGGGGACAGGGGGCGAGTACTTC. It specifies CASSQGTGGEYF. The chain uses TRBV14 and TRBJ2-7, with TRBD1 matching 12 bases. Unmatched junction bases numbered 2, after V lost 3 bases and J lost 11 bases. The CDR3 runs 12 residues. Germline V gene data show CDR1 as SGHDN and CDR2 as FVKESK.

V and J are TRBV7-2 and TRBJ2-1; D is possibly TRBD2 (6 bases). The CDR3 sequence is 14 residues long. Germline-derived CDR1 and CDR2 are SGHTA and FQGNSA. V lost 5 bases and J 6 bases, leaving 14 bases between the germline ends. CDR3 DNA sequence: TGTGCCAGCAGCCCGACTAGGTGGTCCAATGAGCAGTTCTTC. Translation gives CASSPTRWSNEQFF.

The V gene is TRBV11-2, the J gene TRBJ2-1, with D possibly called TRBD1 or TRBD2 (5 bases each). Germline V CDR1 and CDR2: SGHAT, FQNNGV. V was pared by 1 base and J by 15 bases, with 16 bases between. This CDR3 region has 13 residues. CDR3 residues: CASSLVAGTPAFF. As DNA, the CDR3 is TGTGCCAGCAGCTTAGTCGCCGGGACCCCAGCGTTCTTC. The complete variable domain, with remaining parts taken from reference TRBV11-2 and TRBJ2-1, reads EAGVAQSPRYKIIEKRQSVAFWCNPISGHATLYWYQQILGQGPKLLIQFQNNGVVDDSQLPKDRFSAERLKGVDSTLKIQPAKLEDSAVYLCASSLVAGTPAFFGPGTRLTVL.

The genes are TRBV3-1 (or the pseudogene TRBV3-2) and TRBJ2-3, with a possible D match to TRBD1 (6 bases). V lost 1 base, J lost 6 bases, and 17 bases lay in between. Germline V gives CDR1 LGHDT, CDR2 YNNKEL (reference sequence). This CDR3 is 16 amino acids long. The CDR3 spells CASSQAADRTGDTQYF. DNA for the CDR3: TGTGCCAGCAGCCAAGCCGCCGACAGGACCGGGGATACGCAGTATTTT.

The chain recombines TRBV6-2 or TRBV6-3 with TRBJ2-3, with 8 positions matching TRBD2. CDR1 is MNHEY and CDR2 is SVGEGT in the germline V gene. This CDR3 has 16 amino acids. The V and J ends lost 2 bases and 4 bases, in that order; junction bases with no gene match: 8. DNA of the CDR3: TGTGCCAGCAGTTACCTCGAGCGGGAGTTTGCAGATACGCAGTATTTT. Translation gives CASSYLEREFADTQYF.

This chain connects TRBV30 to TRBJ2-7, with D perhaps TRBD1 or TRBD2 (5 bases each). V lost 5 bases and J 1 base, leaving 15 bases between the germline ends. Germline loops: CDR1 GTSNPN, CDR2 SVGIG (reference sequence). CDR3 length equals 14 residues. The CDR3 spells CAWAYRDASYEQYF. The CDR3 region has the DNA TGTGCCTGGGCTTACCGGGACGCATCCTACGAGCAGTACTTC.

With regard to this clone: At the DNA level, this CDR3 is encoded by other sequences in the same sample as well. The chain carries TRBV28 and TRBJ1-6, with D possibly being TRBD1 (5 bases). The germline gives CDR1 MDHEN, CDR2 SYDVKM. The CDR3 sequence is 15 residues long. V dropped 7 bases and J dropped 4 bases, with 14 bases sitting between them. The CDR3 region is CASTRGGGYNSPLHF. In DNA form, the CDR3 reads TGTGCCAGCACCCGCGGGGGGGGATATAATTCACCCCTCCACTTT. Full variable domain (missing parts from reference TRBV28 and TRBJ1-6): DVKVTQSSRYLVKRTGEKVFLECVQDMDHENMFWYRQDPGLGLRLIYFSYDVKMKEKGDIPEGYSVSREKKERFSLILESASTNQTSMYLCASTRGGGYNSPLHFGNGTRLTVT.

The rearrangement links TRBV7-8 to TRBJ1-4; 7 positions agree with TRBD1. The CDR3 runs to 17 residues. From germline, CDR1 is SGHVS and CDR2 FQNEAQ. V was pared by 0 bases and J by 1 base, with 5 bases of the junction left unmatched. The CDR3 is CASSLAARGVTNEKLFF. The CDR3 nucleotides read TGTGCCAGCAGCTTAGCCGCCAGGGGGGTAACTAATGAAAAACTGTTTTTT.

This clone was found a few times. The chain joins TRBV30 to TRBJ1-2, with TRBD1 as a possible D gene (6 bases). V was pared by 5 bases and J by 1 base, with 14 bases between. Germline-derived CDR1 and CDR2 are GTSNPN and SVGIG (reference sequence). The CDR3 loop spans 14 amino acids. CDR3 loop: CAWQGYQLNYGYTF. In nucleotides, the CDR3 is TGTGCCTGGCAGGGGTATCAGCTTAACTATGGCTACACCTTC. The whole variable domain, filled in from reference TRBV30 and TRBJ1-2, reads SQTIHQWPATLVQPVGSPLSLECTVEGTSNPNLYWYRQAAGRGLQLLFYSVGIGQISSEVPQNLSASRPQDRQFILSSKKLLLSDSGFYLCAWQGYQLNYGYTFGSGTRLTVV.

The V call is TRBV7-2, the J call TRBJ2-5; 10 bases line up with TRBD2. Trimming at V came to 3 bases and at J to 4 bases, leaving 8 bases not matched to a gene. Germline CDR1 and CDR2: SGHTA and FQGNSA. The CDR3 has 16 amino acids. CDR3 nucleotides: TGTGCCAGCAGCTTCTTAGGACTAGCGGCCCGAGAGACCCAGTACTTC. Protein product: CASSFLGLAARETQYF.

This chain's CDR3 is CASSLGLAGTGELFF. The CDR3 nucleotides read TGTGCCAGCAGCTTAGGGCTAGCGGGGACCGGGGAGCTGTTTTTT. This chain connects TRBV7-2 to TRBJ2-2; 9 bases agree with TRBD2. The V and J ends lost 1 base and 5 bases, in that order; junction bases with no gene match: 2. CDR1 and CDR2 from the germline V gene are SGHTA and FQGNSA. The CDR3 has 15 residues.

This CDR3 is CASRAGTGPYEQYF. The CDR3 DNA follows: TGTGCCAGCAGGGCCGGGACAGGTCCCTACGAGCAGTACTTC. J is TRBJ2-7 and V is TRBV2; 8 bases align to TRBD1. Per germline, CDR1 SNHLY and CDR2 FYNNEI. The CDR3 contains 14 residues. V gave up 6 bases and J gave up 2 bases; unmatched junction bases: 6.

The chain combines TRBV5-4 with TRBJ2-3; no firm D call. CDR1 SGHNT and CDR2 YYREEE come from the germline V gene (reference sequence). This CDR3 region has 14 residues. The V end was cut by 7 bases, the J end by 1 base, with 13 bases between. CDR3: CASGDRRRTDTQYF. The CDR3 coding sequence is TGTGCCAGCGGGGATCGTCGGCGCACAGATACGCAGTATTTT.

The chain employs TRBV19 and TRBJ1-2; 7 nucleotides match TRBD1. V was pared by 7 bases and J by 8 bases, with 10 bases of the junction left unmatched. CDR1 and CDR2 (germline): LNHDA, SQIVND (reference sequence). The CDR3 has 13 residues. CDR3 sequence: CASTPHRGGGYTF. Written as DNA, the CDR3 is TGTGCCAGTACCCCGCACAGGGGAGGCGGCTACACCTTC.

This clone was detected only a few times. The genes are TRBV7-9 and TRBJ2-7; D gene ambiguous. The CDR3 runs 13 residues. Trimming took off 1 base at V and 1 base at J, with 5 bases between the two ends. CDR1 is SEHNR and CDR2 is FQNEAQ in the germline V gene (reference sequence). The DNA of the CDR3 is TGTGCCAGCAGCTTAGACCTATCCTACGAGCAGTACTTC. It encodes CASSLDLSYEQYF.

The J gene is TRBJ1-2, the V gene TRBV4-2; 10 nucleotides align to TRBD1. V shed 0 bases and J 5 bases; nucleotides not matched to a gene: 6. Germline CDR1 and CDR2: LGHNA and YNFKEQ. The CDR3 contains 16 residues. CDR3 region: CASSQDDRGQGYGYTF. CDR3 coding DNA: TGTGCCAGCAGCCAAGATGACAGGGGGCAAGGGTATGGCTACACCTTC.

V usage is TRBV27 and J usage is TRBJ1-2; 7 bases map to TRBD1. The CDR3 runs 13 residues. Germline CDR1 reads MNHEY; CDR2 reads SMNVEV (reference sequence). The J segment lost 6 bases and the V segment lost 6 bases, leaving 7 bases of the junction unmatched. The CDR3 DNA reads TGTGCCAGCAGGGTGACAGGGACGGATGGCTACACCTTC. It specifies CASRVTGTDGYTF.

This clone showed up just once. This chain joins TRBV5-1 and TRBJ2-7, with 12 bases identical to TRBD2. The CDR3 sequence is 17 residues long. With V trimmed by 0 bases and J by 5 bases, 9 bases remained unmatched. Germline CDR1 SGHRS, CDR2 YFSETQ. The CDR3 is CASSLGASGRAFHEQYF. CDR3 coding DNA: TGCGCCAGCAGCTTGGGGGCTAGCGGGAGGGCCTTCCACGAGCAGTACTTC.

This chain uses TRBV7-9 with TRBJ1-2; maybe TRBD1 (5 bases). Germline CDR1 and CDR2: SEHNR and FQNEAQ (reference sequence). This CDR3 is 14 amino acids long. With 0 bases removed from V and 4 bases from J, the gap between germline ends came to 9 bases. CDR3 region: CASSLAAGPYGYTF. The CDR3 DNA follows: TGTGCCAGCAGCTTAGCAGCGGGACCCTATGGCTACACCTTC.

J is TRBJ2-1 and V is TRBV19, with D perhaps matching TRBD1 or TRBD2 (5 bases each). Germline-derived CDR1 and CDR2 are LNHDA and SQIVND (reference sequence). V was clipped by 3 bases and J by 15 bases, with 24 bases between them. This CDR3 region has 15 residues. The CDR3 DNA sequence: TGTGCCAGTAGTATCCCCGGGACCTCACTTGGAGATCGGTTCTTC. Translation gives CASSIPGTSLGDRFF.

The gene calls are TRBV7-3 and TRBJ2-7; maybe TRBD2 (5 bases). The CDR3 is 12 amino acids. Germline V gene lookup returns CDR1 SGHTA and CDR2 FQGTGA. Trimming took 3 bases from V and 6 from J, leaving 9 bases between them. DNA of the CDR3: TGTGCCAGCAGCTTGCTCGCGGGCGAGCAGTACTTC. Residues: CASSLLAGEQYF. The variable domain in full, with the rest retrieved from reference TRBV7-3 and TRBJ2-7, is GAGVSQTPSNKVTEKGKYVELRCDPISGHTALYWYRQSLGQGPEFLIYFQGTGAADDSGLPNDRFFAVRPEGSVSTLKIQRTERGDSAVYLCASSLLAGEQYFGPGTRLTVT.

The V gene is TRBV21-1, the J gene TRBJ1-2; the table names TRBD1, a call not compared with the DNA. TRBV21-1 is shown as a pseudogene. This CDR3 has 18 residues. Here the CDR3 DNA reads TGTGCCAGCAGCGAACGACCCAGTGGCGACAGGGGGCTTTGTGGCTACACCTTC. This encodes CASSERPSGDRGLCGYTF.

The V gene is TRBV7-9, the J gene TRBJ2-5; D remains unclear. V lost 2 bases and J lost 1, with 5 bases in between. The germline CDR1 and CDR2 sequences are SEHNR and FQNEAQ (reference sequence). There are 13 residues in the CDR3. The CDR3 reads CASSLSRQETQYF. The CDR3 bases are TGTGCCAGCAGCTTATCCCGCCAAGAGACCCAGTACTTC.

This clone was observed once. The gene calls are TRBV20-1 and TRBJ2-1; 9 nucleotides align to TRBD2. Germline CDR1 is DFQATT and CDR2 is SNEGSKA (reference sequence). The CDR3 covers 11 residues. With 6 bases clipped from V and 8 bases from J, the junction kept 2 bases outside the gene matches. DNA of the CDR3: TGCAGTGCCAGACTAGCGGATGAGCAGTTCTTC. It encodes CSARLADEQFF.

This clone came up a few times. The chain couples TRBV19 to TRBJ1-4; D is ambiguous. This CDR3 is built from 14 residues. The V and J ends lost 5 bases and 8 bases respectively, with 15 bases between them. Germline V gene sequence: CDR1 LNHDA, CDR2 SQIVND (reference sequence). The DNA for the CDR3 is TGTGCCAGTAGTCCCGACCCAAGGTTGGAAAAACTGTTTTTT. This translates into CASSPDPRLEKLFF.

The chain joins TRBV19 to TRBJ1-5, with TRBD1 as a possible D gene (5 bases). Trimming left V 9 bases short and J 7 bases short, with 19 bases between. Germline V CDR1 and CDR2: LNHDA, SQIVND (reference sequence). CDR3 size: 14 residues. CDR3 DNA sequence: TGTGCCAGCTCCCCCCAGGGTACGGGGCAGCCCCAGCATTTT. Amino acids: CASSPQGTGQPQHF.

This chain links TRBV19 with TRBJ2-5, with D tentatively TRBD2 (5 bases). The CDR3 sequence is 14 residues long. The germline V gene has CDR1 LNHDA and CDR2 SQIVND (reference sequence). Deletions cut 3 bases from V and 2 bases from J, with 10 bases between. CDR3 region: CASSMRGKQETQYF. In DNA, the CDR3 is TGTGCCAGTAGTATGAGAGGGAAGCAAGAGACCCAGTACTTC.